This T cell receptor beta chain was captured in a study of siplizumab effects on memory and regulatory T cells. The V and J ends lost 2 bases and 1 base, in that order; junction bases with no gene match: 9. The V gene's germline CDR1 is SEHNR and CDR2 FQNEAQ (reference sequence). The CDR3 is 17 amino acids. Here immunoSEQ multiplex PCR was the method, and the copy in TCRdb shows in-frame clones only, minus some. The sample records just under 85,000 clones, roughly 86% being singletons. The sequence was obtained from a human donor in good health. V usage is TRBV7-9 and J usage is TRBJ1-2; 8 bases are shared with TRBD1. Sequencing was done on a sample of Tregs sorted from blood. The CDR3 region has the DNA TGTGCCAGCAGCTTACCCGACCGGGACAGGCTTAACTATGGCTACACCTTC. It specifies CASSLPDRDRLNYGYTF.